This T cell receptor beta chain appears in the sequencing data of a study of T cells in Graves' hyperthyroidism and ophthalmopathy. In the ophthalmopathy cohort, Clinical Activity Score was at least 3, NOSPECS grade at least 4, and duration under 3 months. This clonotype was counted a few times. TCR beta CDR3 regions were amplified from RNA transcripts. An initial round of RT-PCR targeting the TCR CDR3 relied on the HTBI primer set. TCRdb used MiXCR to reprocess the multiplex PCR reads, holding one entry per CDR3 protein. The sample shows approximately 600,000 distinct CDR3 sequences, approximately 15% of them seen only once. The V gene lost 10 bases and the J gene lost 5 bases, with 12 bases spanning the gap. The CDR3 is 12 residues long. CDR1 is SEHNR and CDR2 is FQNEAQ in the germline V gene (reference sequence).

Material: blood. The J gene is TRBJ2-1, the V gene TRBV7-9, with D possibly being TRBD1 (5 bases). The clonotype was recovered from a woman aged 18-29 years with Graves' ophthalmopathy. The CDR3 DNA reads TGTGCCAACGTAGACAGAAACAATGAGCAGTTCTTC. Translated: CANVDRNNEQFF.